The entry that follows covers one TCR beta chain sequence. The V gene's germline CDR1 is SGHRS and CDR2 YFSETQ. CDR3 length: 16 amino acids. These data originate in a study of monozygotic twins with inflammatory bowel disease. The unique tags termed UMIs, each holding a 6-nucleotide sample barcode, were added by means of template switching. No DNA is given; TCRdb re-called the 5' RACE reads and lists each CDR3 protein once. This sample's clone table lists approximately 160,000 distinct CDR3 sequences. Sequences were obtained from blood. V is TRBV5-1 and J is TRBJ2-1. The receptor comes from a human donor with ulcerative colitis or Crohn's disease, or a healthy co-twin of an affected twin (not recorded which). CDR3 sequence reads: CASSLGLFSSYNEQFF.